These 19 T cell receptor beta chains came from one sample sequenced in a study of blood T cell repertoires in COVID-19. Libraries were prepared by immunoSEQ multiplex PCR; TCRdb keeps only in-frame clonotypes and omits some of them. The table has some 150,000 clones, approximately 80% seen once; the top ten hold just over 0.55%. Sequenced: peripheral blood. These receptor sequences come from a man aged 60 to 69 with acute or convalescent COVID-19.

The chain joins TRBV30 to TRBJ1-4; TRBD1 matches 8 bases. CDR1 and CDR2 (germline): GTSNPN, SVGIG (reference sequence). The CDR3 sequence is 14 residues long. V gave up 2 bases and J gave up 5 bases; unmatched junction bases: 4. CDR3 sequence: CAWSLTGANEKLFF. In DNA, the CDR3 is TGTGCCTGGAGTTTGACAGGGGCGAATGAAAAACTGTTTTTT.

This clone was detected only a few times. The chain combines TRBV7-6 with TRBJ1-1; weak D call: TRBD1 (6 bases). Trimming left V 3 bases short and J 2 bases short, with 13 bases between. Germline V gene sequence: CDR1 SGHVS, CDR2 FNYEAQ. The CDR3 is made up of 15 amino acids. The CDR3, as DNA: TGTGCCAGCAGCTTGACAGGAGGTCCTAACACTGAAGCTTTCTTT. Amino acid sequence: CASSLTGGPNTEAFF. The variable domain in full, completed from reference TRBV7-6 and TRBJ1-1, reads GAGVSQSPRYKVTKRGQDVALRCDPISGHVSLYWYRQALGQGPEFLTYFNYEAQQDKSGLPNDRFSAERPEGSISTLTIQRTEQRDSAMYRCASSLTGGPNTEAFFGQGTRLTVV.

This chain joins TRBV7-9 and TRBJ1-2; no clear D. Germline assignment: CDR1 SEHNR and CDR2 FQNEAQ (reference sequence). This CDR3 is built from 13 residues. Trimming stripped 7 bases from V and 5 bases from J, with 14 bases between. CDR3 region: CASKREGEYGYTF. The DNA of the CDR3 is TGTGCCAGCAAGCGGGAGGGAGAATATGGCTACACCTTC.

The chain employs TRBV4-1 and TRBJ2-7; a possible D gene is TRBD1 (6 bases). Trimming removed 3 bases at V and 1 base at J, with 19 bases between. The CDR3 spans 17 residues. Germline CDR1 MGHRA, CDR2 YSYEKL. The CDR3 protein is CASSHEGDTGFSYEQYF. The CDR3 DNA reads as TGCGCCAGCAGCCATGAGGGGGACACCGGGTTTTCCTACGAGCAGTACTTC.

The rearrangement links TRBV5-5 to TRBJ1-3; TRBD1 matches at 9 bases. Germline loops: CDR1 SGHKS, CDR2 YYEKEE (reference sequence). This CDR3 has 14 amino acids. Losses at the gene ends were 8 bases for V and 3 bases for J; bases not matched to a gene: 6. CDR3 in amino acids: CASGQGTVGNTIYF. DNA of the CDR3: TGTGCCAGTGGACAGGGGACGGTTGGAAACACCATATATTTT.

The rearrangement links TRBV28 to TRBJ1-5, with TRBD1 matching 7 bases. CDR1 and CDR2 (germline): MDHEN, SYDVKM. The CDR3 loop spans 16 amino acids. With 2 bases clipped from V and 3 bases from J, the junction kept 7 bases outside the gene matches. In DNA, the CDR3 is TGTGCCAGCAGTTTACTGTCTGGGACAGCCAATCAGCCCCAGCATTTT. This translates into CASSLLSGTANQPQHF.

This clone was recorded a few times. Other DNA variants within this sample encode the same CDR3. The chain links TRBV18 to TRBJ2-3; D unresolved. Trimming stripped 6 bases from V and 0 bases from J, with 4 bases between. Germline CDR1 and CDR2: KGHSH and LQKENI. The CDR3 has 12 residues. DNA for the CDR3: TGTGCCAGCTCGTCTAGCACAGATACGCAGTATTTT. Protein sequence: CASSSSTDTQYF.

This chain uses TRBV6-2 or TRBV6-3 with TRBJ2-1, with TRBD2 matching over 12 bases. V lost 6 bases, J lost 6 bases, and 3 bases stayed unmatched. The CDR3 has 14 residues. Germline values: CDR1 MNHEY, CDR2 SVGEGT. The DNA for the CDR3 is TGTGCCAGCAGCCTAGCGGGGGGGTCCAATGAGCAGTTCTTC. Its protein is CASSLAGGSNEQFF.

The chain combines TRBV9 with TRBJ1-5; D is unclear. The germline V gene has CDR1 SGDLS and CDR2 YYNGEE. CDR3 size: 14 residues. The V end lost 0 bases, the J end lost 11 bases, and 15 bases lay between the germline ends. The CDR3 DNA sequence: TGTGCCAGCAGCGTAGGGAGGGAATCGAAAGCCCAGCATTTT. Amino acids: CASSVGRESKAQHF.

This clone appeared once. At one end, the junction sequence differs from germline, possibly due to a read error. V is TRBV7-2 and J is TRBJ2-3; a possible D gene is TRBD1 (5 bases). Germline V lookup: CDR1 SGHTA, CDR2 FQGNSA. The CDR3 has 13 residues. The CDR3 DNA reads as TGTGCCAGCAGCTTAGATGGATTTCAGGGCACGAATTTT. This translates into CASSLDGFQGTNF.

The chain uses TRBV18 and TRBJ1-4; tentatively, D is TRBD1 (5 bases). There are 12 residues in the CDR3. The germline V gene encodes CDR1 KGHSH and CDR2 LQKENI. The germline V and J ends were trimmed by 1 base and 9 bases, with 6 bases remaining between them. CDR3: CASSPQGQKLFF. The CDR3, as DNA: TGTGCCAGCTCACCACAGGGGCAAAAACTGTTTTTT.

This chain connects TRBV27 to TRBJ1-1; 8 bases match TRBD1. The junction had 5 bases not matched to a gene; V was cut back by 7 bases and J by 1 base. The CDR3 length is 14 residues. Germline V gene data show CDR1 as MNHEY and CDR2 as SMNVEV (reference sequence). CDR3 amino acids: CASNRQGPNTEAFF. The CDR3, as DNA: TGTGCCAGCAACAGACAGGGGCCGAACACTGAAGCTTTCTTT.

The rearrangement uses TRBV19 and TRBJ1-2; 9 bases agree with TRBD1. Trimming at V came to 0 bases and at J to 8 bases, leaving 7 bases not matched to a gene. The CDR3 loop spans 15 amino acids. CDR1 LNHDA and CDR2 SQIVND come from the germline V gene (reference sequence). CDR3 sequence: CASSIEGTGLFGYTF. In DNA, the CDR3 is TGTGCCAGTAGTATAGAGGGGACAGGGCTGTTCGGCTACACCTTC.

Notes on this clone: Distinct nucleotide sequences in the sample also encode this CDR3. The chain links TRBV11-2 to TRBJ2-1; TRBD2 matches at 9 bases. The V gene end was trimmed by 0 bases and the J gene end by 5 bases; junction bases not matched to a gene: 2. Germline V gene sequence: CDR1 SGHAT, CDR2 FQNNGV. The CDR3 loop spans 15 amino acids. CDR3 coding DNA: TGTGCCAGCAGCTTAGAAGCGGGAGGTCACAATGAGCAGTTCTTC. Its translation: CASSLEAGGHNEQFF.

V is TRBV10-3 and J is TRBJ2-5; D gene unclear. Between the trimmed V and J ends, which lost 0 bases and 4 bases, there was a span of 6 bases. CDR1 and CDR2 (germline): ENHRY, SYGVKD. This CDR3 region has 13 residues. In DNA form, the CDR3 reads TGTGCCATCAGTGAGTCGAGAGGAGAGACCCAGTACTTC. Translation gives CAISESRGETQYF.

V is TRBV19 and J is TRBJ1-3; D may be TRBD1 (5 bases). Per germline, CDR1 LNHDA and CDR2 SQIVND (reference sequence). This CDR3 has 16 amino acids. The V gene lost 1 base and the J gene lost 0 bases, with 10 bases spanning the gap. The CDR3 region has the DNA TGTGCCAGTAGTATAGGGGGCTCGACCTCTGGAAACACCATATATTTT. It is translated as CASSIGGSTSGNTIYF.

This chain joins TRBV5-1 and TRBJ1-1; a possible D gene is TRBD1 (6 bases). The ends were cut back, 0 bases at V and 1 base at J, with 10 bases in the middle. The length of the CDR3 is 15 residues. CDR1 is SGHRS and CDR2 is YFSETQ in the germline V gene. The CDR3 loop reads CASSLGVTGNTEAFF. The CDR3 DNA reads as TGCGCCAGCAGCTTGGGGGTGACAGGGAACACTGAAGCTTTCTTT.

The genes are TRBV7-9 and TRBJ1-3, with unresolved D. The V gene's germline CDR1 is SEHNR and CDR2 FQNEAQ (reference sequence). Trimming removed 5 bases at V and 3 bases at J, with 11 bases between. The CDR3 contains 14 residues. CDR3 loop: CASSPRRGGNTIYF. CDR3 DNA sequence: TGTGCCAGCAGCCCGCGGCGGGGTGGAAACACCATATATTTT.

The genes are TRBV27 and TRBJ2-2; 10 bases match TRBD2. The J segment lost 4 bases and the V segment lost 9 bases, leaving 11 bases of the junction unmatched. The CDR3 is made up of 16 amino acids. Germline loops: CDR1 MNHEY, CDR2 SMNVEV (reference sequence). This CDR3 is CARSGTSDSVTGELFF. In DNA form, the CDR3 reads TGTGCCAGATCCGGGACTAGCGATTCGGTCACCGGGGAGCTGTTTTTT.